This T cell receptor beta chain was recorded in a study of cytomegalovirus exposure and HLA in healthy donors. Study observations and caveats: Roughly uniform depth of sequencing across donors was assumed in presence/absence analyses.

It was with 60 Vbeta and 13 Jbeta primers that the PCR ran. Some clones are missing from TCRdb's copy, which holds only in-frame ones; the method was immunoSEQ multiplex PCR. The table has 80,000 to 95,000 clones, 63% seen once; the top ten hold roughly 6.8%. As regards this clone: Antigen unknown.

J was trimmed by 3 bases and V by 2 bases; bases with no gene match: 3. Looked up from germline, CDR1 is MNHNY and CDR2 is SVGAGI (reference sequence). The CDR3 consists of 14 residues. Source material: PBMCs. The genes are TRBV6-6 and TRBJ2-7; 8 bases agree with TRBD2. This receptor was obtained from a woman in her thirties in good health and CMV-seronegative. The CDR3, as DNA: TGTGCCAGCAGTTACCCCGGGACTAGCTACGAGCAGTACTTC. Its translation: CASSYPGTSYEQYF.